Below are 10 T cell receptor beta chains sequenced from a single sample in a study of control samples from healthy donors and cancer patients. Measured with immunoSEQ multiplex PCR; TCRdb has only the in-frame clones, and not every one. This table has around 120,000 clones, around 91% appearing once. What was sequenced was PBMCs. The source is a woman between 45 and 65 years old with colorectal cancer.

V is TRBV30 and J is TRBJ1-2, with 8 bases matching TRBD1. CDR3 length: 15 residues. The junction had 8 bases not matched to a gene; V was cut back by 5 bases and J by 0 bases. Germline V CDR1 and CDR2: GTSNPN, SVGIG (reference sequence). CDR3 loop: CAWARQGNTNYGYTF. In DNA, the CDR3 is TGTGCCTGGGCCAGACAGGGGAATACTAACTATGGCTACACCTTC.

Regarding this clone: Within the sample, other DNA sequences also encode this same CDR3. The V and J genes are TRBV5-1 and TRBJ1-1, with D unclear. Germline lookup yields CDR1 SGHRS and CDR2 YFSETQ. The CDR3 is made up of 14 amino acids. Trimming cost V 0 bases and J 2 bases, with 8 bases left between them. The CDR3 protein is CASSLDPGNTEAFF. CDR3 nucleotide sequence: TGCGCCAGCAGCTTGGATCCGGGAAACACTGAAGCTTTCTTT.

V usage is TRBV7-8 and J usage is TRBJ2-2, with D maybe TRBD1 (5 bases). V shed 8 bases and J shed 0 bases, with 16 bases lying between them. CDR3 length equals 16 residues. Germline CDR1 and CDR2: SGHVS and FQNEAQ. This CDR3 is CASALRAGTNTGELFF. CDR3 DNA: TGTGCCAGCGCCCTTCGGGCAGGGACGAACACCGGGGAGCTGTTTTTT.

J is TRBJ2-3 and V is TRBV7-8; TRBD1 aligns across 7 bases. Germline values: CDR1 SGHVS, CDR2 FQNEAQ. The junction had 8 bases not matched to a gene; V was cut back by 4 bases and J by 4 bases. The CDR3 has 15 residues. The CDR3 protein is CASSSQPGQSDTQYF. As DNA, the CDR3 is TGTGCCAGCAGCTCGCAACCGGGACAGTCAGATACGCAGTATTTT. Supplemented by reference TRBV7-8 and TRBJ2-3, the full variable domain reads GAGVSQSPRYKVAKRGQDVALRCDPISGHVSLFWYQQALGQGPEFLTYFQNEAQLDKSGLPSDRFFAERPEGSVSTLKIQRTQQEDSAVYLCASSSQPGQSDTQYFGPGTRLTVL.

The chain links TRBV7-3 to TRBJ2-7; tentatively, D is TRBD1 or TRBD2 (5 bases each). From germline, CDR1 is SGHTA and CDR2 FQGTGA. This CDR3 has 16 residues. Trimming cost V 4 bases and J 5 bases, with 21 bases left between them. The CDR3, as DNA: TGTGCCAGCAGCTCGGAAACCGGGACCCCCCCCCACGAGCAGTACTTC. This sequence encodes CASSSETGTPPHEQYF.

The genes are TRBV10-3 and TRBJ2-2; 7 positions match TRBD1. Looked up from germline, CDR1 is ENHRY and CDR2 is SYGVKD. Unmatched junction bases numbered 7, after V lost 6 bases and J lost 3 bases. The CDR3 length is 15 residues. The CDR3 loop reads CAISRGQGDTGELFF. The CDR3 DNA sequence: TGTGCCATCAGCCGAGGGCAGGGGGACACCGGGGAGCTGTTTTTT.

The V call is TRBV5-1, the J call TRBJ2-7, with D tentatively TRBD1 or TRBD2 (5 bases each). The CDR3 runs 14 residues. Trimming left V 3 bases short and J 3 bases short, with 13 bases between. CDR1 and CDR2 from the germline V gene are SGHRS and YFSETQ. DNA for the CDR3: TGCGCCAGCAGCTGGGACGGGTCGGGCTACGAGCAGTACTTC. This encodes CASSWDGSGYEQYF.

V usage is TRBV10-2 and J usage is TRBJ2-3; no clear D gene. The CDR3 totals 12 residues. The germline CDR1 and CDR2 sequences are WSHSY and SAAADI. Trimming pared 4 bases from V and 7 bases from J, leaving 9 bases between. The CDR3 DNA reads TGCGCCAGCAGTGCCAACGGAAATACGCAGTATTTT. It translates to CASSANGNTQYF.

The J gene is TRBJ1-1, the V gene TRBV29-1; D ambiguous. V was shortened by 4 bases and J by 0 bases, with 9 bases between the two germline ends. Looked up from germline, CDR1 is SQVTM and CDR2 is ANQGSEA. The CDR3 has 13 amino acids. The CDR3 is CSVGANMNTEAFF. The CDR3 DNA sequence: TGCAGCGTTGGGGCAAATATGAACACTGAAGCTTTCTTT.

V usage is TRBV20-1 and J usage is TRBJ2-7; D could derive from TRBD1 or TRBD2 (6 bases each). Trimming left V 3 bases short and J 5 bases short, with 14 bases between. Germline V gives CDR1 DFQATT, CDR2 SNEGSKA (reference sequence). The CDR3 loop spans 13 amino acids. This CDR3 is CSASPGGFDEQYF. In DNA, the CDR3 is TGCAGTGCTAGTCCCGGGGGCTTTGACGAGCAGTACTTC.